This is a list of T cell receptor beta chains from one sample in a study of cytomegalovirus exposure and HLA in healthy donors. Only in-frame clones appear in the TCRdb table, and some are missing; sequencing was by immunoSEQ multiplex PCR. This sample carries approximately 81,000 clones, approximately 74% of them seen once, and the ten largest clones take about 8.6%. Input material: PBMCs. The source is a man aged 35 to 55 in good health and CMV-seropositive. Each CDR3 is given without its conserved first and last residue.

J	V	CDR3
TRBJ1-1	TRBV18	ASSPRIENTEAF
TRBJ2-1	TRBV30	ACATSGREREQF
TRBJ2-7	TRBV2	ASSEVPGTSGRAIYEQY
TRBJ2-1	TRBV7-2	ASSLVRGPDNEQF
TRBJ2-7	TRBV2	ASSGTSYSYEQY
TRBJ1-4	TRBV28	ASLPLGGPTNEKLF
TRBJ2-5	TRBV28	ASSLGLTETQY
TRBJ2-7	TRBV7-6	ASSLGGLAGGNEQY
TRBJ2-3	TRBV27	ASSPPLTGTGGLSGTQY
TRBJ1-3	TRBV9	ASSAQGSENTIY
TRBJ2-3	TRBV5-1	ASRGDSYTDTQY
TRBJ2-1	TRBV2	ASISGRGGNEQF
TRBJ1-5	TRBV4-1	ASSQDPTGLSNQPQH
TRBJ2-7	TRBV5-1	ASSFFTSGIGYEQY
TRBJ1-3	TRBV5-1	ASSLGSSGNTIY
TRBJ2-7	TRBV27	ASRASGQGSYEQY
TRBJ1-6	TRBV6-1	ASSEAATGYNSPLH
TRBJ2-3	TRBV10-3	AISDRADTPTDTQY
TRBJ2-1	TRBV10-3	AISEPSTSLEQF
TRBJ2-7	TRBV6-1	ASTLPGNPYEQY
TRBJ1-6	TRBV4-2	ASSQVEGTGGGSPLH
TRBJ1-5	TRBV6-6	ASSYPGTGNQPQH
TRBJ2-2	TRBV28	ASSFSGSTGELF
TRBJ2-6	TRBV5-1	ASSSQGAGANVLT
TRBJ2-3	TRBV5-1	ASRWTSTDTQY
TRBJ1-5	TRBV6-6	ASSYEGGNQPQH
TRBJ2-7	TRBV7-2	ASSLGRLAGAYEQY
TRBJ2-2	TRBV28	ASSLNRVRTGELF
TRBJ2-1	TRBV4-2	ASSHQSGQGYNEQF
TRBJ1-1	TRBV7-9	SSSLDSNTEAF
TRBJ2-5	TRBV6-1	ASSESDLQGFGEQY
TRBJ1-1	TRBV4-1	ASSQLPEGVTEAF